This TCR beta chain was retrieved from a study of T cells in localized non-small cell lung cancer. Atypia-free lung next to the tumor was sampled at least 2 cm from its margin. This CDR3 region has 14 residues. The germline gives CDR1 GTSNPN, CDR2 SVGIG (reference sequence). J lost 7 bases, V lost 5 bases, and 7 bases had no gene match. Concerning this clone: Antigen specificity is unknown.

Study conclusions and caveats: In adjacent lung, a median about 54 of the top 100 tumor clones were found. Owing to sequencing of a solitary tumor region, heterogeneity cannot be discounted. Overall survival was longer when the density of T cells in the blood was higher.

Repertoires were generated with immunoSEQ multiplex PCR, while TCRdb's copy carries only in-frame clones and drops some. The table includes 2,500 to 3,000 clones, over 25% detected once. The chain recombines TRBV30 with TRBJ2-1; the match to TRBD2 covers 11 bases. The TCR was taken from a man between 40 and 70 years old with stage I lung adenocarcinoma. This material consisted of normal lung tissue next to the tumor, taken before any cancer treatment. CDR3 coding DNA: TGTGCCTGGTCCCCTAGCGGGAGGTGGAATGAGCAGTTCTTC. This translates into CAWSPSGRWNEQFF.